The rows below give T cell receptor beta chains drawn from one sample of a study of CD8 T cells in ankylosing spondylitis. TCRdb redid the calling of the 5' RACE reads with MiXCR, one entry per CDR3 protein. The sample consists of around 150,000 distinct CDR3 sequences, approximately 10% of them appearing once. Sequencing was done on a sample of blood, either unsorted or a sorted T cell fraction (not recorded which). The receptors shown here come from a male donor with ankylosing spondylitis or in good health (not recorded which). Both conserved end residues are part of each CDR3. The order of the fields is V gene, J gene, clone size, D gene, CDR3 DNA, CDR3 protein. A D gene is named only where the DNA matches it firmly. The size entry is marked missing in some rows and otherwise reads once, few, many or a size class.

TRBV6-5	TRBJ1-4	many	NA	TGTGCCAGCAGTACTACAGGGTGGGATAATGAAAAACTGTTTTTT	CASSTTGWDNEKLFF
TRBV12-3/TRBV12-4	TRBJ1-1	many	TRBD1	TGTGCCAGCCGATCCCGACAGGGGAGCCCGATGAACACTGAAGCTTTCTTT	CASRSRQGSPMNTEAFF
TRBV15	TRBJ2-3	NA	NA	TGTGCCACCAGCTCACGGGCAGGCTCCGATACGCAGTATTTT	CATSSRAGSDTQYF
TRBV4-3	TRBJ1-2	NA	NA	TGCGCCAGCAGCCACGGATCTCACGACTATGGCTACACCTTC	CASSHGSHDYGYTF
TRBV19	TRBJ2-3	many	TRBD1	TGTGCCAGTAGTCCGACAGGGGCGCGAGATACGCAGTATTTT	CASSPTGARDTQYF
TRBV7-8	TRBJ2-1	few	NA	TGTGCCAGCAGCTTTCAGACTAACTCCAATGAGCAGTTCTTC	CASSFQTNSNEQFF
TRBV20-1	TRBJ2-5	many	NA	TGCAGTGCTAGGATAGGGGGAGAGACCCAGTACTTC	CSARIGGETQYF
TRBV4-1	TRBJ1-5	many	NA	TGCGCCAGCAGCCAAGGGCGCGGTTATAGCAATCAGCCCCAGCATTTT	CASSQGRGYSNQPQHF
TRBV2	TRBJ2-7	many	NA	TGTGCCAGCAGACCGGGGGACGGGTCACTCTACGAGCAGTACTTC	CASRPGDGSLYEQYF
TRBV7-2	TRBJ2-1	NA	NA	TGTGCCAGCAGTTTAAGCTTTCTAGAGCAGTTCTTC	CASSLSFLEQFF
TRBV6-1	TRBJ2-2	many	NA	TGTGCCAGCAGCAATTTAGTCGGGGAGGCCGGGGAGCTGTTTTTT	CASSNLVGEAGELFF
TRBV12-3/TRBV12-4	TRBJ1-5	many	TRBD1	TGTGCCACCAGTGGTGACAGGGGCAATCAGCCCCAGCATTTT	CATSGDRGNQPQHF
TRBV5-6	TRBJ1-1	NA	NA	TGTGCCAGCAGCTTGAGGGCAGGAGGCATGAACACTGAAGCTTTCTTT	CASSLRAGGMNTEAFF
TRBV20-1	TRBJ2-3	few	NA	TGCAGTGCTAGAGATTGGGACAGCACAGATACGCAGTATTTT	CSARDWDSTDTQYF
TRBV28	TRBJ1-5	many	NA	TGTGCCAGCTGGGGGAGGTTAAATCAGCCCCAGCATTTT	CASWGRLNQPQHF
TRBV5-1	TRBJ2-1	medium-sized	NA	TGCGCCAGCTCGGGACCGTACAATGAGCAGTTCTTC	CASSGPYNEQFF
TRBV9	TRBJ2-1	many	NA	TGTGCCAGCAGCGTACACCTCCGGACAGTATGTGGCTACAATGAGCAGTTCTTC	CASSVHLRTVCGYNEQFF
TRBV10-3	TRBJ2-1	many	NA	TGTGCCATCAGTGAGTCGTCCGGCGTGGGAGGGGGCAATGAGCAGTTCTTC	CAISESSGVGGGNEQFF
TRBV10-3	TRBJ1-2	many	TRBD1	TGTGCCATCAGTGAGCCGACAGGGGTGGGCTATGGCTACACCTTC	CAISEPTGVGYGYTF
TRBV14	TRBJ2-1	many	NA	TGTGCCAGCAGCCAGGTTACCTCAGGGGTTCGGTTCTTC	CASSQVTSGVRFF
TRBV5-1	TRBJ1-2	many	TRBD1	TGCGCCAGCAGCTCACTGCCGAGACAGGGGGGCGAACGCTACACCTTC	CASSSLPRQGGERYTF
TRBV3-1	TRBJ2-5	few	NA	TGTGCCAGCAGCCAAGACCACAGTAGCGCTAGCCCGTACTTC	CASSQDHSSASPYF
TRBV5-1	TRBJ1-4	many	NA	TGCGCCAGCAGCTTGGTTGGTGAAAGAGGAGAAAAACTGTTTTTT	CASSLVGERGEKLFF
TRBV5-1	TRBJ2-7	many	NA	TGCGCCAGCAGCGCGCTACAGGGATCCTACGAGCAGTACTTC	CASSALQGSYEQYF
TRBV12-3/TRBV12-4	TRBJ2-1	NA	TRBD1	TGTGCCAGCACCCAACGGACAGGGGGCTACAATGAGCAGTTCTTC	CASTQRTGGYNEQFF
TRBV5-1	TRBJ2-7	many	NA	TGCGCCAGCAGCTTCGGGACGGACTCCTACGAGCAGTACTTC	CASSFGTDSYEQYF
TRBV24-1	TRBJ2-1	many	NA	TGTGCCACCAGTGCCGCTCCACTAGGTGAGCAGTTCTTC	CATSAAPLGEQFF
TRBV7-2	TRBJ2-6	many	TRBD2	TGTGCCAGCAGCTTAGAGCGGGGGGCAGGGGCCAACGTCCTGACTTTC	CASSLERGAGANVLTF
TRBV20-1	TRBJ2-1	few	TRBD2	TGCAGTGCTCCGGGGAGGGAAAGCAATGAGCAGTTCTTC	CSAPGRESNEQFF